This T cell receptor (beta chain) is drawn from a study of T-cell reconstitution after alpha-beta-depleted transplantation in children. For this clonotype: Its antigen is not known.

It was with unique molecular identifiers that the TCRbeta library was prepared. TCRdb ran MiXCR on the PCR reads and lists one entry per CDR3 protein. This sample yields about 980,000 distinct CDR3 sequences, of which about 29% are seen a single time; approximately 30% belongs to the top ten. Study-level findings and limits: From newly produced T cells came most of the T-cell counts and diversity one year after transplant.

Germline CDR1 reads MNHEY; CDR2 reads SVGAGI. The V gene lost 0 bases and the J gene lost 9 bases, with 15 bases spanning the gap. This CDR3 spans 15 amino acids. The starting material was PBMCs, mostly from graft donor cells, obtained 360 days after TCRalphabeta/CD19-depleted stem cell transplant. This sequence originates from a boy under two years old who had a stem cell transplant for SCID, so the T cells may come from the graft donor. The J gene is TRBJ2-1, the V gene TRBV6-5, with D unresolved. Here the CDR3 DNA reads TGTGCCAGCAGTTACTCGATCTTTAGTCTCGGTGAGCAGTTCTTC. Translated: CASSYSIFSLGEQFF.